This T cell receptor beta chain was captured in a study of beta chain features in type 1 diabetes. As for this clone: The antigen is unknown.

Reverse transcribing all isolated RNA meant expressed TCRB transcripts were sequenced. Sequencing used immunoSEQ multiplex PCR; TCRdb keeps in-frame clones, though not all of them. The sample comprises roughly 150,000 clones, 6.5% to 8.5% of which are singletons, and 0.5% rests with the top ten. General study results and limits: TCRB CDR3 length was moderately but significantly reduced in all four CD4+ subsets of Type 1 diabetes patients.

Trimming pared 1 base from V and 6 bases from J, leaving 9 bases between. Germline loops: CDR1 SGHAT, CDR2 FQNNGV. This CDR3 spans 13 amino acids. The sample consisted of central memory CD4+ T cells from blood. This chain links TRBV11-2 with TRBJ1-1; D is ambiguous. This TCR was sampled from a man between 18 and 29 years old with type 1 diabetes. The CDR3 region has the DNA TGTGCCAGCAGCTTAGTTGAGGGTGCTGAAGCTTTCTTT. This sequence encodes CASSLVEGAEAFF.